These 29 T cell receptor beta chains share one sample of origin, sequenced in a study of blood T cell repertoires in COVID-19. Data came from immunoSEQ multiplex PCR; TCRdb stores just in-frame clones and leaves some out. Counted here are 250,000 to 350,000 clones, 92% occurring once; the ten biggest clones make up around 20%. Sequencing was carried out using PBMCs or T cells enriched from blood (not recorded which). The receptors were sampled from a woman in her thirties who had recovered from COVID-19.

This sequence joins TRBV18 and TRBJ2-3; D possibly corresponds to TRBD1 (5 bases). The CDR3 consists of 15 residues. Germline values: CDR1 KGHSH, CDR2 LQKENI. Trimming removed 3 bases from V and 1 base from J, with 11 bases in between. For the CDR3, the DNA is TGTGCCAGCTCACCCCCGAAAGGGGGCACAGATACGCAGTATTTT. Its protein is CASSPPKGGTDTQYF. Full variable domain (missing parts from reference TRBV18 and TRBJ2-3): NAGVMQNPRHLVRRRGQEARLRCSPMKGHSHVYWYRQLPEEGLKFMVYLQKENIIDESGMPKERFSAEFPKEGPSILRIQQVVRGDSAAYFCASSPPKGGTDTQYFGPGTRLTVL.

The chain links TRBV18 to TRBJ2-5; 11 bases fit TRBD2. The trim removed 1 base at V and 5 bases at J, leaving 6 bases unmatched. Germline values: CDR1 KGHSH, CDR2 LQKENI. This CDR3 is 16 amino acids long. CDR3 DNA: TGTGCCAGCTCACCACGGCTAGCGGGAGGAGGGGAGACCCAGTACTTC. Translation: CASSPRLAGGGETQYF. The full variable domain, its missing parts supplied by reference TRBV18 and TRBJ2-5, is NAGVMQNPRHLVRRRGQEARLRCSPMKGHSHVYWYRQLPEEGLKFMVYLQKENIIDESGMPKERFSAEFPKEGPSILRIQQVVRGDSAAYFCASSPRLAGGGETQYFGPGTRLLVL.

The chain links TRBV6-5 to TRBJ2-7; D might be TRBD2 (5 bases). The length of the CDR3 is 14 residues. The germline CDR1 and CDR2 sequences are MNHEY and SVGAGI. Trimming removed 9 bases at V and 3 bases at J, with 18 bases between. The DNA for the CDR3 is TGTGCCAGTGGCGACCCCGGGGTTGGCTACGAGCAGTACTTC. Its translation: CASGDPGVGYEQYF.

The chain employs TRBV5-1 and TRBJ2-5, with 8 bases identical to TRBD1. Germline V gives CDR1 SGHRS, CDR2 YFSETQ. The CDR3 loop spans 13 amino acids. V gave up 4 bases and J gave up 4 bases; unmatched junction bases: 3. The chain's CDR3 is CASSVTGGETQYF. The CDR3, as DNA: TGCGCCAGCAGCGTCACAGGGGGAGAGACCCAGTACTTC.

The rearrangement joins TRBV5-5 to TRBJ2-7, with D possibly being TRBD2 (6 bases). The germline V and J ends were trimmed by 5 bases and 2 bases, with 14 bases remaining between them. Germline loops: CDR1 SGHKS, CDR2 YYEKEE (reference sequence). This CDR3 has 14 amino acids. CDR3 nucleotide sequence: TGTGCCAGCAGAATTACCGGGACTGCCTACGAGCAGTACTTC. It translates to CASRITGTAYEQYF.

In this sample, this clone turned up once. This sequence joins TRBV29-1 and TRBJ1-5; D gene ambiguous. V was trimmed by 0 bases and J by 4 bases, leaving 7 bases between them. This CDR3 has 13 residues. Germline CDR1 reads SQVTM; CDR2 reads ANQGSEA. CDR3 coding DNA: TGCAGCGTTGAAGAAAACACAAATCAGCCCCAGCATTTT. This sequence encodes CSVEENTNQPQHF.

The J gene is TRBJ1-1, the V gene TRBV19, with TRBD1 identical over 7 bases. Germline-derived CDR1 and CDR2 are LNHDA and SQIVND (reference sequence). This CDR3 has 15 amino acids. Trimming took 5 bases from V and 1 from J; bases not matched to a gene: 7. The CDR3 loop is CASSLTGTENTEAFF. DNA for the CDR3: TGTGCCAGTAGTTTGACCGGGACAGAGAACACTGAAGCTTTCTTT.

This chain links TRBV18 with TRBJ1-1; no reliable D call. Deletions cut 2 bases from V and 0 bases from J, with 10 bases between. This CDR3 is 15 amino acids long. Germline-derived CDR1 and CDR2 are KGHSH and LQKENI. CDR3 sequence: CASSPTATMNTEAFF. The CDR3 DNA reads TGTGCCAGCTCACCAACAGCAACCATGAACACTGAAGCTTTCTTT. Using reference TRBV18 and TRBJ1-1 for the parts outside the CDR3, the full variable domain is NAGVMQNPRHLVRRRGQEARLRCSPMKGHSHVYWYRQLPEEGLKFMVYLQKENIIDESGMPKERFSAEFPKEGPSILRIQQVVRGDSAAYFCASSPTATMNTEAFFGQGTRLTVV.

This sequence joins TRBV5-8 and TRBJ2-1; 7 positions match TRBD1. The CDR3 covers 15 residues. The germline V gene encodes CDR1 SGHTS and CDR2 YDEGEE. V dropped 2 bases and J dropped 2; count of bases not matched to a gene: 4. CDR3 sequence: CASSLPGQTYNEQFF. The CDR3 DNA follows: TGTGCCAGCAGCTTACCGGGACAGACCTACAATGAGCAGTTCTTC.

The chain is built from TRBV18 and TRBJ2-1; 13 nucleotides match TRBD2. Losses at the gene ends were 6 bases for V and 8 bases for J; bases not matched to a gene: 4. The germline CDR1 and CDR2 sequences are KGHSH and LQKENI. This CDR3 contains 14 residues. CDR3 amino acids: CASSGTSGVYEQFF. The CDR3 DNA sequence: TGTGCCAGCTCCGGGACTAGCGGGGTGTATGAGCAGTTCTTC.

The chain links TRBV11-3 to TRBJ2-1; D might be TRBD1 (6 bases). Trimming pared 5 bases from V and 8 bases from J, leaving 19 bases between. CDR3 length equals 15 residues. Germline V lookup: CDR1 SGHNT, CDR2 YENEEA. For the CDR3, the DNA is TGTGCCAGCAGCATCGAGAGTCGATGGACAGATGAGCAGTTCTTC. Amino acid sequence: CASSIESRWTDEQFF. Complete variable domain (other parts from reference TRBV11-3 and TRBJ2-1): EAGVVQSPRYKIIEKKQPVAFWCNPISGHNTLYWYLQNLGQGPELLIRYENEEAVDDSQLPKDRFSAERLKGVDSTLKIQPAELGDSAVYLCASSIESRWTDEQFFGPGTRLTVL.

The sample holds one count of this clone. The V gene is TRBV5-1, the J gene TRBJ2-1; 12 bases agree with TRBD2. There are 17 residues in the CDR3. Trimming cost V 2 bases and J 8 bases; bases outside gene matches: 11. Germline loops: CDR1 SGHRS, CDR2 YFSETQ. CDR3 residues: CASSFLAGGISQHEQFF. The CDR3 DNA reads TGCGCCAGCAGCTTCCTAGCGGGGGGGATTTCACAACATGAGCAGTTCTTC.

This chain connects TRBV12-3 or TRBV12-4 to TRBJ2-2; the D is unclear. V was trimmed by 6 bases and J by 1 base, leaving 3 bases between them. The CDR3 runs 12 residues. The CDR3 here is CASRRNTGELFF. The CDR3 DNA is TGTGCCAGCAGGAGGAACACCGGGGAGCTGTTTTTT.

In its sample, this clone was seen once. The chain combines TRBV3-1 (or the pseudogene TRBV3-2) with TRBJ2-5; no clear D. V was cut by 5 bases and J by 10 bases, with 14 bases left in between. Germline CDR1 and CDR2: LGHDT and YNNKEL (reference sequence). CDR3 length equals 12 residues. This chain's CDR3 is CASSSPPRSQYF. In DNA, the CDR3 is TGTGCCAGCAGCTCCCCCCCTAGAAGCCAGTACTTC.

This chain links TRBV7-2 with TRBJ2-7; 11 bases line up with TRBD2. The CDR3 loop spans 16 amino acids. With 1 base clipped from V and 10 bases from J, the junction kept 12 bases outside the gene matches. From germline, CDR1 is SGHTA and CDR2 FQGNSA. The DNA of the CDR3 is TGTGCCAGCAGCTTAGAGGCTAGCGGGAGGTACCTCACACAGTACTTC. The encoded protein is CASSLEASGRYLTQYF.

This sequence joins TRBV28 and TRBJ2-7, with 8 positions matching TRBD1. The CDR3 runs to 14 residues. Germline V gene lookup returns CDR1 MDHEN and CDR2 SYDVKM. The junction had 8 bases not matched to a gene; V was cut back by 6 bases and J by 4 bases. The CDR3 region is CASSRQTGVYEQYF. The CDR3 DNA is TGTGCCAGCAGCCGCCAGACAGGGGTGTACGAGCAGTACTTC.

The chain has TRBV28 and TRBJ1-4, with D perhaps matching TRBD1 (5 bases). Looked up from germline, CDR1 is MDHEN and CDR2 is SYDVKM. CDR3 size: 14 residues. V lost 6 bases, J lost 3 bases, and 11 bases lay in between. The CDR3 DNA is TGTGCCAGCAGCCCAGGGCCTGCTAATGAAAAACTGTTTTTT. It yields the protein CASSPGPANEKLFF.

The chain joins TRBV30 to TRBJ1-2, with 10 bases lining up with TRBD1. Trimming at V came to 4 bases and at J to 1 base, leaving 6 bases not matched to a gene. Germline V gene data show CDR1 as GTSNPN and CDR2 as SVGIG (reference sequence). CDR3 length equals 15 residues. For the CDR3, the DNA is TGTGCCTGGAAAACCGGGACAGGGGTTAACTATGGCTACACCTTC. Protein sequence: CAWKTGTGVNYGYTF. The full variable domain, in which reference TRBV30 and TRBJ1-2 provide the parts outside the CDR3, is SQTIHQWPATLVQPVGSPLSLECTVEGTSNPNLYWYRQAAGRGLQLLFYSVGIGQISSEVPQNLSASRPQDRQFILSSKKLLLSDSGFYLCAWKTGTGVNYGYTFGSGTRLTVV.

The chain carries TRBV5-1 and TRBJ2-7, with 7 bases that match TRBD2. The V and J ends lost 5 bases and 3 bases, in that order; junction bases with no gene match: 11. From germline, CDR1 is SGHRS and CDR2 YFSETQ. The CDR3 contains 15 residues. Written as DNA, the CDR3 is TGCGCCAGCAGACCGGGGCAGCGGGGCCACTACGAGCAGTACTTC. This sequence encodes CASRPGQRGHYEQYF.

The genes are TRBV5-1 and TRBJ2-7; a weak D match, TRBD2 (6 bases). The V and J ends lost 0 bases and 5 bases respectively, with 15 bases between them. Germline CDR1 is SGHRS and CDR2 is YFSETQ. The CDR3 runs 15 residues. CDR3 loop: CASSLAAGFRDEQYF. Written as DNA, the CDR3 is TGCGCCAGCAGCTTGGCTGCGGGGTTTAGGGACGAGCAGTACTTC.

V is TRBV9 and J is TRBJ2-1; 11 nucleotides line up with TRBD2. There are 15 residues in the CDR3. The germline V gene has CDR1 SGDLS and CDR2 YYNGEE. J lost 7 bases, V lost 3 bases, and 6 bases had no gene match. The CDR3 sequence: CASSARLAGRNEQFF. The CDR3 DNA is TGTGCCAGCAGCGCCCGACTAGCGGGAAGGAATGAGCAGTTCTTC.

The chain has TRBV7-6 and TRBJ2-3, with 10 bases lining up with TRBD1. CDR1 is SGHVS and CDR2 is FNYEAQ in the germline V gene. V was clipped by 5 bases and J by 4 bases; unmatched bases: 9. This CDR3 region has 16 residues. CDR3 coding DNA: TGTGCCAGCAGCGAACAGGGACAGGGGTTGGCAGATACGCAGTATTTT. Its translation is CASSEQGQGLADTQYF.

The gene calls are TRBV30 and TRBJ1-6, with a possible D match to TRBD1 (5 bases). Germline lookup yields CDR1 GTSNPN and CDR2 SVGIG (reference sequence). This CDR3 comprises 12 residues. Trimming left V 5 bases short and J 14 bases short, with 16 bases between. CDR3 residues: CAWATGPRTLHF. CDR3 nucleotide sequence: TGTGCCTGGGCTACAGGCCCCAGGACCCTCCACTTT.

This clone was observed a single time. The rearrangement links TRBV2 to TRBJ2-7; 8 positions agree with TRBD1. Germline V gene data show CDR1 as SNHLY and CDR2 as FYNNEI. This CDR3 comprises 14 residues. Trimming took 6 bases from V and 3 from J; bases not matched to a gene: 7. The CDR3, as DNA: TGTGCCAGCAGGGTTCGACAGGGGAGCTACGAGCAGTACTTC. It translates to CASRVRQGSYEQYF.

In DNA, the CDR3 is TGCGCCAGCAGCCAGGGACAGGGGGCCGAGGATGAGCAGTTCTTC. This translates into CASSQGQGAEDEQFF. This sequence joins TRBV4-1 and TRBJ2-1, with 12 bases matching TRBD1. The V gene end was trimmed by 3 bases and the J gene end by 8 bases; junction bases not matched to a gene: 5. The germline gives CDR1 MGHRA, CDR2 YSYEKL. This CDR3 comprises 15 residues.

The chain has TRBV7-9 and TRBJ1-1; no clear D. Trimming took off 4 bases at V and 3 bases at J, with 9 bases between the two ends. Germline V CDR1 and CDR2: SEHNR, FQNEAQ (reference sequence). The CDR3 extends over 13 amino acids. The CDR3, as DNA: TGTGCCAGCAGCTCGGAGGGCCACACTGAAGCTTTCTTT. It codes for CASSSEGHTEAFF.

V and J are TRBV7-9 and TRBJ2-7; 10 bases align to TRBD2. The CDR3 is 15 amino acids. With 5 bases clipped from V and 1 base from J, the junction kept 5 bases outside the gene matches. Germline CDR1 and CDR2: SEHNR and FQNEAQ (reference sequence). This CDR3 is CASSDGLAASYEQYF. CDR3 bases: TGTGCCAGCAGCGACGGACTAGCGGCGTCCTACGAGCAGTACTTC.

CDR3 coding DNA: TGTGCCAGCAGCCAAGAACAGGGGACTGAAGCTTTCTTT. Residues: CASSQEQGTEAFF. The chain couples TRBV14 to TRBJ1-1, with 7 bases lining up with TRBD1. Losses at the gene ends were 0 bases for V and 5 bases for J; bases not matched to a gene: 0. The CDR3 is 13 amino acids. Germline V gives CDR1 SGHDN, CDR2 FVKESK.

The V and J genes are TRBV6-5 and TRBJ1-1, with a tentative D call TRBD1 (5 bases). Trimming removed 0 bases from V and 0 bases from J, with 11 bases in between. Germline lookup yields CDR1 MNHEY and CDR2 SVGAGI. This CDR3 has 16 residues. Here the CDR3 reads CASSYSAGTVNTEAFF. CDR3 nucleotide sequence: TGTGCCAGCAGTTACTCGGCGGGGACCGTGAACACTGAAGCTTTCTTT.